The 21 T cell receptor beta chains below were found in one sample sequenced in a study of T cell responses to AZD1222 COVID-19 vaccine. Produced via immunoSEQ multiplex PCR; TCRdb's table is partial and in-frame only. The data show about 130,000 clones, more than 70% seen once. The sample in question was peripheral blood, obtained on day 0 of AZD1222 vaccination. The receptors were gathered from an adult in good health.

V usage is TRBV3-1 (or the pseudogene TRBV3-2) and J usage is TRBJ1-1; D is ambiguous. This CDR3 has 16 residues. With 3 bases removed from V and 10 bases from J, the gap between germline ends came to 24 bases. Per germline, CDR1 LGHDT and CDR2 YNNKEL (reference sequence). CDR3 sequence reads: CASSQFGRTEGFGAFF. The DNA for the CDR3 is TGTGCCAGCAGCCAGTTTGGGCGGACCGAGGGTTTTGGAGCTTTCTTT.

The chain has TRBV19 and TRBJ1-1; D gene ambiguous. Germline CDR1 and CDR2: LNHDA and SQIVND (reference sequence). The V and J ends lost 6 bases and 1 base respectively, with 9 bases between them. This CDR3 is 13 amino acids long. CDR3 DNA sequence: TGTGCCAGTAGCTACTCCCAGAACACTGAAGCTTTCTTT. Protein product: CASSYSQNTEAFF.

V usage is TRBV2 and J usage is TRBJ2-1, with 8 bases identical to TRBD1. This CDR3 comprises 14 residues. Germline CDR1 is SNHLY and CDR2 is FYNNEI. V was clipped by 3 bases and J by 5 bases; unmatched bases: 3. CDR3 DNA sequence: TGTGCCAGCAGTGAGGACAGGGTAAACAATGAGCAGTTCTTC. Encoded protein: CASSEDRVNNEQFF.

This clone was observed once. This chain connects TRBV6-5 to TRBJ1-5; TRBD1 aligns across 7 bases. V shed 2 bases, J shed 7 bases, and the junction held 8 bases outside the gene matches. Germline values: CDR1 MNHEY, CDR2 SVGAGI. The CDR3 is 15 amino acids. This CDR3 is CASSYGGAGGQPQHF. The CDR3 coding sequence is TGTGCCAGCAGTTACGGCGGGGCAGGGGGACAGCCCCAGCATTTT.

The chain combines TRBV27 with TRBJ2-7; 9 bases agree with TRBD1. This CDR3 is 14 amino acids long. With 6 bases clipped from V and 5 bases from J, the junction kept 8 bases outside the gene matches. The germline CDR1 and CDR2 sequences are MNHEY and SMNVEV (reference sequence). Here the CDR3 reads CASRSGTGSHEQYF. DNA for the CDR3: TGTGCCAGCAGATCCGGGACAGGGTCCCACGAGCAGTACTTC.

V is TRBV7-9 and J is TRBJ2-7; TRBD1 matches at 10 bases. CDR1 SEHNR and CDR2 FQNEAQ come from the germline V gene (reference sequence). Germline trimming cut 5 bases from V and 3 bases from J; bases unmatched to any gene: 10. CDR3 length: 16 amino acids. Here the CDR3 reads CASSPQGTGVGYEQYF. The CDR3, as DNA: TGTGCCAGCAGCCCCCAGGGGACAGGGGTAGGCTACGAGCAGTACTTC.

This clone is a singleton in its sample. The V gene is TRBV29-1, the J gene TRBJ2-1; no definite D call. CDR3 size: 15 residues. V lost 1 base to trimming and J lost 4 bases, with 14 bases between them. The germline V gene has CDR1 SQVTM and CDR2 ANQGSEA. The CDR3 region has the DNA TGCAGCGTTGAAGGATTGGCTCGTGGGTACAATGAGCAGTTCTTC. Translating it yields CSVEGLARGYNEQFF.

V usage is TRBV28 and J usage is TRBJ1-3, with TRBD1 matching over 7 bases. CDR3 length: 14 residues. The V gene's germline CDR1 is MDHEN and CDR2 SYDVKM. Unmatched junction bases numbered 7, after V lost 8 bases and J lost 3 bases. The CDR3 protein is CASQQGYGGNTIYF. The DNA of the CDR3 is TGTGCCAGCCAACAGGGGTACGGTGGAAACACCATATATTTT.

This clone appeared a single time. The chain combines TRBV13 with TRBJ2-7, with D uncertain. The CDR3 is 17 residues long. Germline V gene lookup returns CDR1 PRHDT and CDR2 FYEKMQ (reference sequence). Trimming stripped 4 bases from V and 1 base from J, with 20 bases between. The DNA of the CDR3 is TGTGCCAGCAGCTCCCCCAGATCCGGCCGGAATTCCTACGAGCAGTACTTC. Residues: CASSSPRSGRNSYEQYF.

This clone was detected once. The V and J genes are TRBV18 and TRBJ1-2; 8 nucleotides match TRBD1. The J segment lost 9 bases and the V segment lost 0 bases, leaving 6 bases of the junction unmatched. Per germline, CDR1 KGHSH and CDR2 LQKENI. The CDR3 totals 14 residues. For the CDR3, the DNA is TGTGCCAGCTCACCACCCGGACAGGGACTCAGCTACACCTTC. Translated, it gives CASSPPGQGLSYTF.

The V call is TRBV7-9, the J call TRBJ1-1; D call uncertain. The CDR3 has 11 amino acids. Germline V gene sequence: CDR1 SEHNR, CDR2 FQNEAQ (reference sequence). V lost 2 bases and J 8 bases, leaving 6 bases between the germline ends. CDR3 region: CASSLLLEAFF. For the CDR3, the DNA is TGTGCCAGCAGCTTATTACTCGAAGCTTTCTTT.

The CDR3: CASSFSGTGNGYTF. CDR3 DNA sequence: TGTGCCAGCAGCTTCAGCGGGACAGGGAATGGCTACACCTTC. V is TRBV7-9 and J is TRBJ1-2, with 9 bases identical to TRBD1. Losses at the gene ends were 3 bases for V and 6 bases for J; bases not matched to a gene: 5. This CDR3 has 14 amino acids. Germline V CDR1 and CDR2: SEHNR, FQNEAQ (reference sequence).

The chain carries TRBV6-5 and TRBJ1-4; D is undetermined. Germline V gives CDR1 MNHEY, CDR2 SVGAGI. The CDR3 runs 12 residues. Trimming took off 4 bases at V and 6 bases at J, with 6 bases between the two ends. This CDR3 is CASSSPHEKLFF. As DNA, the CDR3 is TGTGCCAGCAGTTCCCCCCATGAAAAACTGTTTTTT.

This sequence joins TRBV2 and TRBJ2-3; TRBD1 matches 7 bases. After removal of 11 bases from V and 10 bases from J, the junction contained 12 bases not matched to a gene. The CDR3 is made up of 12 amino acids. Germline CDR1 is SNHLY and CDR2 is FYNNEI. Here the CDR3 DNA reads TGTGCCGCAGCCGGGACAGTTTATCCGCAGTATTTT. Encoded protein: CAAAGTVYPQYF.

The chain uses TRBV4-2 and TRBJ1-5, with unresolved D. The CDR3 sequence is 13 residues long. Per the germline V gene, CDR1 is LGHNA and CDR2 is YNFKEQ. Between the trimmed V and J ends, which lost 0 bases and 6 bases, there was a span of 6 bases. The CDR3 spells CASSQDEVQPQHF. The CDR3 bases are TGTGCCAGCAGCCAAGATGAGGTTCAGCCCCAGCATTTT.

The genes are TRBV7-8 and TRBJ1-5, with a possible D match to TRBD1 (5 bases). CDR1 and CDR2 from the germline V gene are SGHVS and FQNEAQ. The V end was cut by 1 base, the J end by 6 bases, with 13 bases between. There are 15 residues in the CDR3. CDR3 sequence: CASSLEGTTGQPQHF. The CDR3, as DNA: TGTGCCAGCAGCTTAGAGGGTACAACAGGTCAGCCCCAGCATTTT.

This clone was recorded a few times. The chain joins TRBV10-3 to TRBJ1-2; D not certain. Trimming pared 11 bases from V and 4 bases from J, leaving 14 bases between. The germline gives CDR1 ENHRY, CDR2 SYGVKD. CDR3 length: 12 amino acids. This CDR3 reads CAASQDRYGYTF. In DNA, the CDR3 is TGTGCCGCTAGCCAGGACCGCTATGGCTACACCTTC.

V gene TRBV19 combines with J gene TRBJ2-3; 7 nucleotides line up with TRBD2. Germline CDR1 LNHDA, CDR2 SQIVND (reference sequence). The CDR3 runs 15 residues. V was clipped by 4 bases and J by 0 bases; unmatched bases: 4. The CDR3 DNA follows: TGTGCCAGTAGTAGAGCGGGGTATAGCACAGATACGCAGTATTTT. Its protein is CASSRAGYSTDTQYF. Full variable domain (remainder filled in from reference TRBV19 and TRBJ2-3): DGGITQSPKYLFRKEGQNVTLSCEQNLNHDAMYWYRQDPGQGLRLIYYSQIVNDFQKGDIAEGYSVSREKKESFPLTVTSAQKNPTAFYLCASSRAGYSTDTQYFGPGTRLTVL.

CDR3 sequence reads: CSASKETTKNIQYF. For the CDR3, the DNA is TGCAGTGCTAGTAAGGAAACAACGAAAAACATTCAGTACTTC. The chain combines TRBV20-1 with TRBJ2-4, with unresolved D. Germline CDR1 reads DFQATT; CDR2 reads SNEGSKA (reference sequence). The V gene lost 3 bases and the J gene lost 4 bases, with 13 bases spanning the gap. CDR3 length equals 14 residues.

The chain joins TRBV3-1 (or the pseudogene TRBV3-2) to TRBJ2-7; TRBD1 matches 8 bases. The CDR3 consists of 15 residues. Germline CDR1 LGHDT, CDR2 YNNKEL (reference sequence). The trim removed 4 bases at V and 1 base at J, leaving 6 bases unmatched. The CDR3 nucleotides are TGTGCCAGCAGCCGACCGGGACAGGAATCCTACGAGCAGTACTTC. Its translation: CASSRPGQESYEQYF.

The sample holds one count of this clone. The chain joins TRBV6-2 or TRBV6-3 to TRBJ1-5, with TRBD1 identical over 9 bases. J gave up 0 bases and V 6 bases, and 9 bases lay outside the gene matches. The CDR3 has 17 residues. Germline CDR1 and CDR2: MNHEY and SVGEGT. CDR3 in amino acids: CASSQRTGQGSNQPQHF. DNA for the CDR3: TGTGCCAGCAGCCAACGCACGGGACAGGGTAGCAATCAGCCCCAGCATTTT.